Each of the 22 T cell receptor beta chains below was sequenced from the same sample in a study of blood T cell repertoires in COVID-19. Measured with immunoSEQ multiplex PCR; TCRdb has only the in-frame clones, and not every one. The data contain about 210,000 clones, around four fifths of them singletons. Sequenced: PBMCs or T cells enriched from blood (not recorded which). These receptors were collected from a man aged 35 to 55 who had recovered from COVID-19.

The V and J genes are TRBV4-1 and TRBJ1-5, with D possibly matching TRBD1 (6 bases). Germline V CDR1 and CDR2: MGHRA, YSYEKL. V lost 1 base and J 0 bases, leaving 7 bases between the germline ends. The CDR3 covers 15 residues. The CDR3 protein is CASSQVGGSNQPQHF. In DNA, the CDR3 is TGCGCCAGCAGCCAAGTAGGGGGTAGCAATCAGCCCCAGCATTTT.

The V call is TRBV11-2, the J call TRBJ1-1; 8 nucleotides agree with TRBD1. CDR3 length equals 15 residues. The V and J ends lost 0 bases and 6 bases, in that order; junction bases with no gene match: 6. Germline V CDR1 and CDR2: SGHAT, FQNNGV. The CDR3 here is CASSLEGRGRSEAFF. The CDR3 nucleotides read TGTGCCAGCAGCTTAGAGGGCAGGGGGCGGTCTGAAGCTTTCTTT.

In its sample, this clone was seen once. This chain joins TRBV21-1 and TRBJ2-2; the D segment call TRBD1 is taken from the table without a DNA check. TRBV21-1 is a listed pseudogene. The CDR3 length is 17 residues. The CDR3 DNA follows: TGTGCCAGCAGCAACAAGGGGACAGCAGAGACCACCGGGGAGCTGTTTTTT. It is translated as CASSNKGTAETTGELFF.

The genes are TRBV18 and TRBJ1-2, with TRBD1 identical over 7 bases. Germline CDR1 reads KGHSH; CDR2 reads LQKENI. CDR3 length equals 14 residues. The J segment lost 7 bases and the V segment lost 3 bases, leaving 8 bases of the junction unmatched. This CDR3 is CASSPMGQFFGYTF. CDR3 in DNA: TGTGCCAGCTCACCGATGGGACAGTTTTTTGGCTACACCTTC.

This chain links TRBV30 with TRBJ2-7, with 13 bases lining up with TRBD2. From germline, CDR1 is GTSNPN and CDR2 SVGIG (reference sequence). The CDR3 totals 13 residues. J lost 5 bases, V lost 4 bases, and 2 bases had no gene match. The CDR3 nucleotides are TGTGCCTGGAATGGACTAGCGGGAGACGAGCAGTACTTC. Protein: CAWNGLAGDEQYF.

The V gene is TRBV13, the J gene TRBJ2-7; TRBD1 aligns across 8 bases. This CDR3 is 14 amino acids long. Germline V gives CDR1 PRHDT, CDR2 FYEKMQ (reference sequence). The V segment lost 5 bases and the J segment 3 bases; nucleotides outside the gene matches: 6. The CDR3 DNA is TGTGCCAGCAGCCCCTCAGGACAGGGCTACGAGCAGTACTTC. Protein sequence: CASSPSGQGYEQYF.

This clone was picked up a small number of times. The chain employs TRBV27 and TRBJ1-1, with TRBD1 matching 7 bases. This CDR3 is built from 13 residues. Germline assignment: CDR1 MNHEY and CDR2 SMNVEV (reference sequence). V lost 5 bases and J lost 4; bases outside the gene matches: 4. As DNA, the CDR3 is TGTGCCAGCAGTCACAGACAGGGCACTGAAGCTTTCTTT. It codes for CASSHRQGTEAFF.

The chain carries TRBV19 and TRBJ1-4; 8 nucleotides match TRBD1. The V gene's germline CDR1 is LNHDA and CDR2 SQIVND (reference sequence). The junction had 4 bases not matched to a gene; V was cut back by 3 bases and J by 7 bases. This CDR3 spans 14 amino acids. The CDR3 DNA sequence: TGTGCCAGTAGTATTCGGACAGGGTCTGAAAAACTGTTTTTT. Its protein product is CASSIRTGSEKLFF.

V and J are TRBV12-5 and TRBJ1-3; D gene unclear. Germline assignment: CDR1 LGHNT and CDR2 FRNRAP. V lost 5 bases and J 0 bases, leaving 11 bases between the germline ends. The CDR3 length is 15 residues. For the CDR3, the DNA is TGTGCTAGTGGTCCCGAACCTACCTCTGGAAACACCATATATTTT. Residues: CASGPEPTSGNTIYF.

The chain uses TRBV11-2 and TRBJ2-1; 7 nucleotides match TRBD1. V lost 4 bases and J lost 8; bases outside the gene matches: 5. This CDR3 contains 13 residues. In germline, CDR1 is SGHAT, CDR2 FQNNGV. The CDR3 loop reads CASSSTGVDEQFF. The CDR3 DNA is TGTGCCAGCAGCTCAACAGGGGTTGATGAGCAGTTCTTC.

This clone was counted a few times. The V and J genes are TRBV10-2 and TRBJ2-3; tentatively, D is TRBD1 (6 bases). The CDR3 length is 14 residues. V shed 1 base and J shed 3 bases, with 8 bases lying between them. Germline lookup yields CDR1 WSHSY and CDR2 SAAADI. CDR3 protein: CASSEWTETDTQYF. For the CDR3, the DNA is TGCGCCAGCAGTGAGTGGACAGAGACAGATACGCAGTATTTT.

V usage is TRBV9 and J usage is TRBJ2-7; 9 positions agree with TRBD2. The CDR3 has 14 amino acids. Trimming at V came to 4 bases and at J to 3 bases, leaving 5 bases not matched to a gene. Germline-derived CDR1 and CDR2 are SGDLS and YYNGEE. The DNA of the CDR3 is TGTGCCAGCAGCATTAGCGGGGGAGGCTACGAGCAGTACTTC. Translated: CASSISGGGYEQYF.

By share, this clone counts as medium-sized. This chain connects TRBV9 to TRBJ2-1, with 16 bases that match TRBD2. The CDR3 runs 19 residues. Germline lookup yields CDR1 SGDLS and CDR2 YYNGEE. V gave up 4 bases and J gave up 2 bases; unmatched junction bases: 9. The CDR3 coding sequence is TGTGCCAGCAGCACTTTCGGGACTAGCGGGAGGGCCACCTACAATGAGCAGTTCTTC. Translation gives CASSTFGTSGRATYNEQFF.

The chain joins TRBV28 to TRBJ2-7, with D perhaps TRBD1 (5 bases). Trimming removed 3 bases at V and 10 bases at J, with 10 bases between. Germline V lookup: CDR1 MDHEN, CDR2 SYDVKM. The CDR3 is 11 residues long. CDR3: CASSFSRDQYF. The CDR3 DNA follows: TGTGCCAGCAGTTTCAGCAGGGATCAGTACTTC.

The table lists this clone with a few counts. This chain joins TRBV2 and TRBJ2-1, with a weak D call TRBD1 (6 bases). CDR3 size: 13 residues. Trimming pared 6 bases from V and 8 bases from J, leaving 14 bases between. Germline V lookup: CDR1 SNHLY, CDR2 FYNNEI. CDR3 in amino acids: CASRGAPRDEQFF. CDR3 bases: TGTGCCAGCAGGGGGGCCCCTCGAGATGAGCAGTTCTTC.

The rearrangement joins TRBV4-1 to TRBJ1-2; 8 bases are shared with TRBD1. The CDR3 totals 14 residues. J was trimmed by 5 bases and V by 4 bases; bases with no gene match: 6. Germline assignment: CDR1 MGHRA and CDR2 YSYEKL. CDR3 in amino acids: CASSRDDRGYGYTF. Written as DNA, the CDR3 is TGCGCCAGCAGCCGAGACGACAGGGGTTATGGCTACACCTTC.

The J gene is TRBJ2-2, the V gene TRBV7-2; 8 nucleotides match TRBD2. The CDR3 runs 14 residues. Germline V gives CDR1 SGHTA, CDR2 FQGNSA. Unmatched junction bases numbered 6, after V lost 5 bases and J lost 7 bases. The CDR3 sequence: CASSTGTSNGELFF. The CDR3 DNA sequence: TGTGCCAGCAGCACCGGGACTAGTAACGGGGAGCTGTTTTTT. Drawing the rest from reference TRBV7-2 and TRBJ2-2, the complete variable domain is GAGVSQSPSNKVTEKGKDVELRCDPISGHTALYWYRQSLGQGLEFLIYFQGNSAPDKSGLPSDRFSAERTGGSVSTLTIQRTQQEDSAVYLCASSTGTSNGELFFGEGSRLTVL.

This clone came up once. The J gene is TRBJ2-2, the V gene TRBV7-6; D possibly corresponds to TRBD2 (6 bases). Germline loops: CDR1 SGHVS, CDR2 FNYEAQ. V was shortened by 2 bases and J by 0 bases, with 7 bases between the two germline ends. This CDR3 is 15 amino acids long. CDR3 bases: TGTGCCAGCAGCTTAATAGCGGCGAACACCGGGGAGCTGTTTTTT. Its translation: CASSLIAANTGELFF.

This clone was seen only a few times. The chain has TRBV7-3 and TRBJ1-1; D might be TRBD1 (5 bases). The CDR3 is made up of 14 amino acids. The germline gives CDR1 SGHTA, CDR2 FQGTGA. Trimming cost V 2 bases and J 5 bases, with 12 bases left between them. CDR3 loop: CASSLFHGGTEAFF. The CDR3 coding sequence is TGTGCCAGCAGCTTATTCCACGGGGGTACTGAAGCTTTCTTT.

This clone is a singleton in its sample. The rearrangement links TRBV6-5 to TRBJ1-5; possibly TRBD1 for D (5 bases). This CDR3 spans 14 amino acids. Germline V gene data show CDR1 as MNHEY and CDR2 as SVGAGI. Trimming left V 8 bases short and J 8 bases short, with 19 bases between. In nucleotides, the CDR3 is TGTGCCAGCGACCGCGGGGCAGGCCGAGAGCCCCAGCATTTT. It translates to CASDRGAGREPQHF.

The chain carries TRBV15 and TRBJ1-5; 8 nucleotides match TRBD1. The CDR3 runs to 19 residues. The V segment lost 0 bases and the J segment 6 bases; nucleotides outside the gene matches: 16. Germline V CDR1 and CDR2: LNHNV, YYDKDF (reference sequence). CDR3 sequence (DNA): TGTGCCACCAGCAGAGATTATTTAGCAGGGGGCGATTCCGGTCAGCCCCAGCATTTT. Its protein is CATSRDYLAGGDSGQPQHF.

V gene TRBV19 combines with J gene TRBJ1-2; 7 bases agree with TRBD1. CDR1 is LNHDA, CDR2 SQIVND, per germline (reference sequence). Germline trimming cut 9 bases from V and 0 bases from J; bases unmatched to any gene: 10. This CDR3 has 15 amino acids. The CDR3 DNA follows: TGTGCCAGCAATAAACGGGACAGAACTAACTATGGCTACACCTTC. Protein product: CASNKRDRTNYGYTF.